Below, one T cell receptor (beta chain) is given with its context. The antigen remains undetermined. CD4+ T cells specific for antigen were expanded with viral peptide pools by the ViraFEST assay before sequencing. Culturing for nine to ten days preceded CD4+ T cell isolation. Participants were vaccinated with two doses of either the BNT162b2 or mRNA-1273 vaccine. Nobody among the vaccine recipients had prior SARS-CoV-2 infection (nucleocapsid antibodies were negative). On both days 3 and 7, half of the culture medium was replaced with IL-2 medium. The V gene lost 9 bases and the J gene lost 9 bases, with 17 bases spanning the gap. The CDR3 is 12 residues long. Germline values: CDR1 LGHDT, CDR2 YNNKEL (reference sequence). These data originate in a study of vaccination effects on CD4 cells after COVID-19. Study overall: The median interval between the second dose and post-vaccine sampling was 72 days. Whole-study results and caveats: In vaccinees who were healthy, merely 1 out of 255 vaccine-induced clones cross-reacted with common cold coronaviruses.

TCRdb's copy holds only in-frame clones and misses some; the assay was immunoSEQ multiplex PCR. The sample has about 81,000 clones, 60% to 80% seen once. This rearrangement joins TRBV3-1 (or the pseudogene TRBV3-2) to TRBJ1-1, with no clear D. The sequenced sample was CD4+ T cells from PBMCs cultured with HCoV-OC43 spike peptides, obtained after COVID-19 vaccination. Documented subset: HCoV-OC43 spike overlapping peptide pool stimulation. This clonotype originated in a human donor who received a COVID-19 vaccine. CDR3 sequence (DNA): TGTGCCAGTGCAGACGGAGGCAGCAAAGCTTTCTTT. Residues: CASADGGSKAFF.